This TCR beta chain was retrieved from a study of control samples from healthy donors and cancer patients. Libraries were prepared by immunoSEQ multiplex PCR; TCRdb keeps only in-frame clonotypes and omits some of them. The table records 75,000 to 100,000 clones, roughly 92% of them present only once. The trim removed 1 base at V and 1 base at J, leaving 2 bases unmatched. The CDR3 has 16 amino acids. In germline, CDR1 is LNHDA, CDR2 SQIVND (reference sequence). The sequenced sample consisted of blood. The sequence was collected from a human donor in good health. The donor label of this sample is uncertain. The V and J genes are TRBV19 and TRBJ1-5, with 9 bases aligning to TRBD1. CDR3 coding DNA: TGTGCCAGTAGTATAGTTGACAGGGGGAGCAATCAGCCCCAGCATTTT. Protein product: CASSIVDRGSNQPQHF.